This T cell receptor (beta chain) is drawn from a study of regulatory T cells in long-lasting Graves disease. Specified time point: newly diagnosed GD, antithyroid drugs for less than 3 months. Following extraction of RNA from PBMCs, that RNA was used to make the TCR library. Tubes containing EDTA received 8 to 9.5 milliliters of drawn peripheral blood. Arm-PCR with iRepertoire HTBI primers amplified the CDR3 regions for these TCR beta libraries. TCRdb re-called the multiplex PCR reads through MiXCR, storing one row per CDR3 protein. The data contain 400,000 to 500,000 distinct CDR3 sequences, more than 13% of them singletons. The CDR3 has 18 amino acids. The trim removed 6 bases at V and 2 bases at J, leaving 16 bases unmatched. The germline gives CDR1 SGHVS, CDR2 FNYEAQ. The same specimen was also included in a second study, on T cells in Graves' hyperthyroidism and ophthalmopathy. As that study records: Before onset, ophthalmopathy was predicted by the model a median around 6 months earlier.

The source material was peripheral blood mononuclear cells (PBMCs), sampled at new diagnosis, from a patient treated with antithyroid drugs. The genes are TRBV7-6 and TRBJ2-1, with 7 bases lining up with TRBD2. This sequence was found in a woman aged 25 to 39 with Graves disease. The CDR3 DNA follows: TGTGCCAGCAGGGGGGTAGTGGAGAATAGCGGGCCCTACAATGAGCAGTTCTTC. Amino acid sequence: CASRGVVENSGPYNEQFF.